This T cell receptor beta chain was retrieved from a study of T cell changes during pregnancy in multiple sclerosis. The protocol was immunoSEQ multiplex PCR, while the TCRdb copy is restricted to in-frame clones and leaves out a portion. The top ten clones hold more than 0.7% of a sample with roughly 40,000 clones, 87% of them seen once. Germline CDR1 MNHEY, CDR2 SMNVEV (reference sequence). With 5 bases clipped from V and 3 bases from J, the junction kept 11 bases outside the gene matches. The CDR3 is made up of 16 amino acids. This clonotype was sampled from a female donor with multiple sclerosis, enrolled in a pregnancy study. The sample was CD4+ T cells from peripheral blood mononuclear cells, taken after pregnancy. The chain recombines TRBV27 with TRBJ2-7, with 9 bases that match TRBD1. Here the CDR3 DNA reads TGTGCCAGCAGTAAACAGGGGGCGAAGGTTGACTACGAGCAGTACTTC. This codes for CASSKQGAKVDYEQYF.